The 14 T cell receptor beta chains reported below all come from one sample, sequenced in a study of tumor-infiltrating lymphocytes in oesophageal squamous cell carcinoma. TCRdb fed the PCR reads into MiXCR, producing one record per CDR3 protein. The repertoire includes some 6,000 distinct CDR3 sequences, about 15% of them detected once, and around a sixth sits in the top ten. Sequenced material: esophageal tumor tissue. Receptor source: a male donor with esophageal squamous cell carcinoma.

The sample holds many counts of this clonotype. The CDR3 loop reads CASFQTRITDTQYF. The CDR3 region has the DNA TGTGCCAGCTTCCAGACTAGAATCACAGATACGCAGTATTTT. This rearrangement joins TRBV2 to TRBJ2-3; D perhaps matches TRBD2 (6 bases). Per germline, CDR1 SNHLY and CDR2 FYNNEI. V lost 8 bases and J lost 2, with 14 bases in between. This CDR3 is built from 14 residues.

This clonotype appeared many times. The gene calls are TRBV5-8 and TRBJ2-7; 7 bases are shared with TRBD1. Germline CDR1 and CDR2: SGHTS and YDEGEE. The V gene end was trimmed by 3 bases and the J gene end by 5 bases; junction bases not matched to a gene: 8. This CDR3 has 14 amino acids. Here the CDR3 reads CASSSRTGFHEQYF. As DNA, the CDR3 is TGTGCCAGCAGCTCCCGGACAGGTTTCCACGAGCAGTACTTC.

By sample share, this clonotype is medium-sized. CDR3 residues: CASSLTAYNEQFF. CDR3 nucleotide sequence: TGTGCCAGCAGCTTAACGGCCTACAATGAGCAGTTCTTC. The chain joins TRBV7-3 to TRBJ2-1; no reliable D call. This CDR3 is 13 amino acids long. In germline, CDR1 is SGHTA, CDR2 FQGTGA. Trimming took 0 bases from V and 2 from J, leaving 2 bases between them.

In its sample, this clonotype is medium-sized (0.01 to 0.1%). This sequence joins TRBV7-2 and TRBJ2-5, with D hard to call. Germline CDR1 SGHTA, CDR2 FQGNSA. Trimming removed 5 bases from V and 2 bases from J, with 15 bases in between. The CDR3 consists of 15 residues. The CDR3 protein is CASSVDRYPQETQYF. The DNA for the CDR3 is TGTGCCAGCAGCGTAGACCGATACCCGCAAGAGACCCAGTACTTC.

Relative to its sample, this clonotype is medium-sized. The V call is TRBV11-2, the J call TRBJ2-7; 11 nucleotides agree with TRBD1. The CDR3 sequence is 16 residues long. Germline V gene sequence: CDR1 SGHAT, CDR2 FQNNGV. V was clipped by 0 bases and J by 8 bases; unmatched bases: 9. CDR3 sequence reads: CASSLDFGQGAVQQYF. Written as DNA, the CDR3 is TGTGCCAGCAGCTTAGATTTTGGACAGGGGGCTGTGCAGCAGTACTTC.

This clonotype was picked up many times. V is TRBV6-1 and J is TRBJ1-6, with a possible D match to TRBD1 (5 bases). V lost 2 bases, J lost 7 bases, and 15 bases lay in between. The CDR3 covers 16 residues. From germline, CDR1 is MNHNS and CDR2 SASEGT. CDR3 sequence: CASSEKAGIGNSPLHF. The CDR3 region has the DNA TGTGCCAGCAGTGAAAAGGCAGGGATCGGCAATTCACCCCTCCACTTT.

This clonotype is medium-sized within its sample. The rearrangement joins TRBV7-9 to TRBJ2-1; D not certain. This CDR3 is built from 11 residues. Looked up from germline, CDR1 is SEHNR and CDR2 is FQNEAQ (reference sequence). Trimming stripped 5 bases from V and 6 bases from J, with 5 bases between. CDR3 coding DNA: TGTGCCAGCAGCGCGGCCAATGAGCAGTTCTTC. Its protein is CASSAANEQFF. Combining the CDR3 with reference TRBV7-9 and TRBJ2-1 gives the whole variable domain DTGVSQNPRHKITKRGQNVTFRCDPISEHNRLYWYRQTLGQGPEFLTYFQNEAQLEKSRLLSDRFSAERPKGSFSTLEIQRTEQGDSAMYLCASSAANEQFFGPGTRLTVL.

Notes on this clonotype: Likely a read error: the CDR3 ends without its conserved phenylalanine or tryptophan. It is unclear where the CDR3 begins or ends on the DNA, so no DNA is shown, and the CDR3 is as TCRdb lists it. The chain combines TRBV11-1 with TRBJ2-1; TRBD1 is the table's D call, not checked against the DNA. The CDR3 numbers 17 amino acids, ends counted. Germline V CDR1 and CDR2: SGHAT, FQDESV (reference sequence). The CDR3 is CASSPWTPAGYGYTFGS.

This clonotype has ten or more counts. V is TRBV27 and J is TRBJ2-4, with a possible D match to TRBD1 (5 bases). V dropped 7 bases and J dropped 8 bases, with 21 bases sitting between them. The CDR3 covers 15 residues. Germline loops: CDR1 MNHEY, CDR2 SMNVEV (reference sequence). CDR3 in DNA: TGTGCCAGCAAAGGGGCTCGGCAGGGTCTTGACATTCAGTACTTC. This translates into CASKGARQGLDIQYF.

This clonotype was detected many times. The chain couples TRBV4-2 to TRBJ2-3; 9 bases are a match to TRBD2. After removal of 5 bases from V and 3 bases from J, the junction contained 15 bases not matched to a gene. The CDR3 spans 18 residues. Germline V lookup: CDR1 LGHNA, CDR2 YNFKEQ. The CDR3 reads CASSSVGGGGAGTDTQYF. CDR3 sequence (DNA): TGTGCCAGCAGCTCTGTAGGGGGCGGGGGGGCCGGGACAGATACGCAGTATTTT.

J is TRBJ2-5 and V is TRBV5-4, with 8 bases identical to TRBD1. J gave up 3 bases and V 3 bases, and 4 bases lay outside the gene matches. The V gene's germline CDR1 is SGHNT and CDR2 YYREEE (reference sequence). The CDR3 length is 14 residues. CDR3 amino acids: CASSSLTGEETQYF. The CDR3 region has the DNA TGTGCCAGCAGCTCGCTGACAGGGGAAGAGACCCAGTACTTC.

On this clonotype: The conserved final phenylalanine or tryptophan is absent from the CDR3, which likely points to a read error. It is unclear where the CDR3 begins or ends on the DNA, so no DNA is shown, and the CDR3 is as TCRdb lists it. V usage is TRBV11-2 and J usage is TRBJ2-5; the DNA was not used to check the table's D call, TRBD2. Germline values: CDR1 SGHAT, CDR2 FQNNGV. Termini included, the CDR3 measures 18 amino acids. CDR3 protein: CASSFPSLAGGYEQYFGN.

This sequence joins TRBV19 and TRBJ2-2, with D perhaps matching TRBD2 (6 bases). Germline CDR1 LNHDA, CDR2 SQIVND (reference sequence). The V and J ends lost 7 bases and 0 bases respectively, with 12 bases between them. This CDR3 has 15 amino acids. CDR3 in DNA: TGTGCCAGTATTGAGCGGGCAACGAACACCGGGGAGCTGTTTTTT. Its protein is CASIERATNTGELFF.

This clonotype was observed many times. This chain joins TRBV5-1 and TRBJ2-5; the match to TRBD2 covers 9 bases. Germline V gene data show CDR1 as SGHRS and CDR2 as YFSETQ. Unmatched junction bases numbered 9, after V lost 4 bases and J lost 5 bases. The CDR3 is made up of 15 amino acids. The CDR3, as DNA: TGCGCCAGCAGCCCAGAGGTAGCGGGGGTCGAGACCCAGTACTTC. It is translated as CASSPEVAGVETQYF.